This TCR beta chain emerged from a study of molecular identifiers for immune sequencing clone quantification. CDR1 is KGHDR, CDR2 SFDVKD, per germline. The CDR3 spans 16 residues. Between the trimmed V and J ends, which lost 4 bases and 4 bases, there was a span of 17 bases. Sorting defined naive CD8 T cells as CD8+CD4-CCR7+CD45RA+. TCR libraries were built in bulk with a published protocol and specific TCR primers. A single record per CDR3 protein comes from TCRdb applying MiXCR to the PCR reads. The profile shows about half a million distinct CDR3 sequences, about 26% of them singletons. This clonotype has only a few counts.

Sequencing input: naive CD8+ T cells from blood, with Jurkat cell RNA spiked in. The subset is: FACS-sorted CD8+CD4-CCR7+CD45RA+ naive T cells. V and J are TRBV24-1 and TRBJ2-3; a possible D gene is TRBD1 (6 bases). The receptor was isolated from a human donor in good health. Some libraries in this study had Jurkat cell RNA spiked in. CDR3 in DNA: TGTGCCACCAGTGAGCCGACAGGTTATGAGTCAGATACGCAGTATTTT. Its translation is CATSEPTGYESDTQYF.